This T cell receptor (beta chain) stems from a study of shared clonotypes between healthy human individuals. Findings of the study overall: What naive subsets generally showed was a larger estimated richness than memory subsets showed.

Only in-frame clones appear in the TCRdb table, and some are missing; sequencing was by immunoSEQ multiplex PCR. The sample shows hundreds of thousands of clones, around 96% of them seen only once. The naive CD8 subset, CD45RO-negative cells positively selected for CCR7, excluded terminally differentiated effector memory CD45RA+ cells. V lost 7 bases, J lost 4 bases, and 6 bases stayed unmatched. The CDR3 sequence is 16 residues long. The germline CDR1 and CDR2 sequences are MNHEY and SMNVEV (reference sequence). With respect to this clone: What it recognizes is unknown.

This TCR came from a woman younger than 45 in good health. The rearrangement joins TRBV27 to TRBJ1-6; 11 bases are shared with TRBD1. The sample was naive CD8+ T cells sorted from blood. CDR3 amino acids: CASTPGQGVYNSPLHF. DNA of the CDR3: TGTGCCAGCACCCCGGGACAGGGGGTTTATAATTCACCCCTCCACTTT.